The next 14 T cell receptor beta chains were all read from a single sample in a study of siplizumab effects on memory and regulatory T cells. Clones were read by immunoSEQ multiplex PCR, and TCRdb kept only the in-frame ones, dropping some. The sample lists over 95,000 clones, 93% seen once, with roughly 0.16% in the top ten. Sequenced sample: non-Treg CD4+ T cells sorted from blood. Receptors originate from a human donor in good health.

This chain uses TRBV18 with TRBJ2-5; TRBD1 aligns across 8 bases. With the DNA end fitting TRBJ2-7 better, the J assignment may be wrong. The CDR3 spans 14 residues. From germline, CDR1 is KGHSH and CDR2 LQKENI. The DNA of the CDR3 is TGTGCCAGCTCAGACCAGGGGGCCCCTCGCGAGCAGTACTTC. This translates into CASSDQGAPREQYF.

This clone was observed a single time. The CDR3 DNA reads TGTGCCAGCAGGCCAGGGAGCAGGGCGAAGGATGGCTACACCTTC. Amino acids: CASRPGSRAKDGYTF. V gene TRBV7-6 combines with J gene TRBJ1-2, with a possible D match to TRBD1 (5 bases). Germline CDR1 reads SGHVS; CDR2 reads FNYEAQ. CDR3 length: 15 amino acids. V lost 6 bases, J lost 6 bases, and 20 bases lay in between.

The chain is built from TRBV4-1 and TRBJ2-2; weak D call: TRBD2 (6 bases). CDR3 size: 13 residues. Deletions cut 1 base from V and 6 bases from J, with 6 bases between. Per the germline V gene, CDR1 is MGHRA and CDR2 is YSYEKL. CDR3 bases: TGCGCCAGCAGCCAAGGGAGGGCCGGGGAGCTGTTTTTT. This gives the protein CASSQGRAGELFF.

The V call is TRBV7-6, the J call TRBJ2-5; 14 bases are a match to TRBD2. This CDR3 spans 16 amino acids. J gave up 2 bases and V 6 bases, and 5 bases lay outside the gene matches. Germline CDR1 reads SGHVS; CDR2 reads FNYEAQ. DNA of the CDR3: TGTGCCAGCAGGCCCCGGACTAGCGGGGGGCAAGAGACCCAGTACTTC. Its protein product is CASRPRTSGGQETQYF.

J is TRBJ1-2 and V is TRBV5-1, with 9 bases lining up with TRBD1. The length of the CDR3 is 14 residues. V dropped 0 bases and J dropped 5; count of bases not matched to a gene: 2. Looked up from germline, CDR1 is SGHRS and CDR2 is YFSETQ. CDR3 sequence reads: CASSLEGQGYGYTF. In DNA, the CDR3 is TGCGCCAGCAGCTTGGAGGGACAGGGATATGGCTACACCTTC.

This clone was counted once. The chain uses TRBV4-2 and TRBJ2-7, with D uncertain. Trimming removed 4 bases at V and 2 bases at J, with 21 bases between. CDR1 and CDR2 from the germline V gene are LGHNA and YNFKEQ. This CDR3 spans 17 amino acids. Here the CDR3 reads CASSLDAGPWGTYEQYF. CDR3 bases: TGTGCCAGCAGCCTGGATGCCGGGCCCTGGGGAACCTACGAGCAGTACTTC.

This chain joins TRBV5-1 and TRBJ1-4; D gene uncertain. The V end lost 2 bases, the J end lost 5 bases, and 10 bases lay between the germline ends. Germline V gene data show CDR1 as SGHRS and CDR2 as YFSETQ. CDR3 length equals 14 residues. The CDR3 sequence: CASSFGMVNEKLFF. The DNA for the CDR3 is TGCGCCAGCAGCTTCGGTATGGTAAATGAAAAACTGTTTTTT.

V is TRBV11-2 and J is TRBJ1-2; no reliable D call. Deletions cut 0 bases from V and 0 bases from J, with 14 bases between. The CDR3 has 17 amino acids. Per germline, CDR1 SGHAT and CDR2 FQNNGV. The CDR3 region is CASSLDPSGWANYGYTF. The CDR3 region has the DNA TGTGCCAGCAGCTTAGATCCGTCGGGGTGGGCTAACTATGGCTACACCTTC.

Details on this clone: The junction departs from the called germline gene at one end, perhaps through a read error. The chain joins TRBV6-1 to TRBJ2-7, with unresolved D. This CDR3 is 12 amino acids long. The germline V gene encodes CDR1 MNHNS and CDR2 SASEGT. The chain's CDR3 is CASSASSYERYF. The CDR3 DNA sequence: TGTGCCAGCAGCGCCAGCTCCTACGAGCGGTACTTC.

This chain uses TRBV7-8 with TRBJ1-1; perhaps TRBD1 as D (5 bases). V dropped 1 base and J dropped 3 bases, with 9 bases sitting between them. The germline CDR1 and CDR2 sequences are SGHVS and FQNEAQ. The CDR3 is made up of 14 amino acids. CDR3: CASSLGTGHTEAFF. The DNA of the CDR3 is TGTGCCAGCAGCTTAGGAACAGGACACACTGAAGCTTTCTTT.

The chain employs TRBV19 and TRBJ2-2; D uncertain. V was cut by 5 bases and J by 3 bases, with 13 bases left in between. Germline-derived CDR1 and CDR2 are LNHDA and SQIVND (reference sequence). The CDR3 is made up of 15 amino acids. CDR3 bases: TGTGCCAGTAGTCCCCCTGGTTGGTACACCGGGGAGCTGTTTTTT. It specifies CASSPPGWYTGELFF. Supplemented by reference TRBV19 and TRBJ2-2, the full variable domain reads DGGITQSPKYLFRKEGQNVTLSCEQNLNHDAMYWYRQDPGQGLRLIYYSQIVNDFQKGDIAEGYSVSREKKESFPLTVTSAQKNPTAFYLCASSPPGWYTGELFFGEGSRLTVL.

This chain connects TRBV28 to TRBJ1-3; possibly TRBD1 for D (6 bases). The CDR3 is 14 amino acids. V lost 7 bases and J 4 bases, leaving 14 bases between the germline ends. Germline CDR1 is MDHEN and CDR2 is SYDVKM. The CDR3, as DNA: TGTGCCAGCACGAGAGGGACAACCGGAAACACCATATATTTT. Its translation is CASTRGTTGNTIYF.

Here the CDR3 reads CASSPPGTGALEQYF. CDR3 in DNA: TGTGCCAGCAGTCCTCCCGGGACAGGGGCCCTCGAGCAGTACTTC. The chain links TRBV6-5 to TRBJ2-7, with 10 nucleotides matching TRBD1. This CDR3 is 15 amino acids long. V shed 5 bases, J shed 6 bases, and the junction held 10 bases outside the gene matches. Germline CDR1 reads MNHEY; CDR2 reads SVGAGI.

V usage is TRBV27 and J usage is TRBJ2-3; 8 bases are a match to TRBD2. The CDR3 has 14 amino acids. The V gene end was trimmed by 5 bases and the J gene end by 5 bases; junction bases not matched to a gene: 6. Germline CDR1 reads MNHEY; CDR2 reads SMNVEV (reference sequence). CDR3 DNA: TGTGCCAGCAGTCCAGCGGGGGTATTAGATACGCAGTATTTT. As protein: CASSPAGVLDTQYF.